Below are 4 T cell receptor beta chains sequenced from a single sample in a study of identical twins. TCRdb re-called the 5' RACE reads through MiXCR, storing one row per CDR3 protein. The sample shows some 1,600,000 distinct CDR3 sequences, about 32% of them seen only once. Sequencing was carried out using cord blood. The receptors originated from a newborn girl in good health.

This clonotype was seen many times. The genes are TRBV9 and TRBJ2-3, with D possibly TRBD2 on 6 matching bases. The V gene's germline CDR1 is SGDLS and CDR2 YYNGEE. CDR3 size: 14 residues. The ends were cut back, 0 bases at V and 4 bases at J, with 9 bases in the middle. CDR3 region: CASSVAEGSDTQYF. CDR3 coding DNA: TGTGCCAGCAGCGTAGCGGAGGGATCAGATACGCAGTATTTT.

V and J are TRBV10-3 and TRBJ2-7; TRBD1 matches at 10 bases. V dropped 2 bases and J dropped 2; count of bases not matched to a gene: 3. The germline V gene has CDR1 ENHRY and CDR2 SYGVKD. The CDR3 sequence is 15 residues long. CDR3: CAISEAGTGAYEQYF. The CDR3 region has the DNA TGTGCCATCAGTGAGGCCGGGACAGGGGCCTACGAGCAGTACTTC.

The chain couples TRBV10-2 to TRBJ2-1; D unclear. Trimming took 0 bases from V and 4 from J, leaving 13 bases between them. This CDR3 has 16 residues. Per the germline V gene, CDR1 is WSHSY and CDR2 is SAAADI. CDR3 loop: CASSESALQKYNEQFF. The DNA for the CDR3 is TGCGCCAGCAGTGAGTCCGCACTACAAAAGTACAATGAGCAGTTCTTC.

In this sample, this clonotype turned up a few times. J is TRBJ1-1 and V is TRBV7-8, with D uncertain. The CDR3 has 11 residues. Trimming removed 2 bases from V and 5 bases from J, with 3 bases in between. Germline loops: CDR1 SGHVS, CDR2 FQNEAQ. CDR3 sequence (DNA): TGTGCCAGCAGCTTATGGACTGAAGCTTTCTTT. Its protein is CASSLWTEAFF.